This TCR beta chain stems from a study of blood T cells in healthy people across ages. The study, taken as a whole, reports: Long-lived donors carried more naive CD4+ cells and greater diversity than aged donors. Getting older went along with TCR beta diversity per million T cells dropping roughly linearly.

As for this clonotype: The target antigen is unknown.

PCR was performed a second time for about 7 to 11 cycles using a sample-barcoded 5' primer and a J-beta primer mix. TCRdb re-called the 5' RACE reads through MiXCR, storing one row per CDR3 protein. This sample carries fewer than 950,000 distinct CDR3 sequences, about 53% of them seen once, and the ten largest clones take roughly 37%. Sequences were obtained from blood. This receptor was taken from a man older than 75 in good health.

The CDR3 nucleotides are TGTGCCAGTAGTCCGAGGACAGGGGACACCGGGGAGCTGTTTTTT. The encoded protein is CASSPRTGDTGELFF. The gene calls are TRBV19 and TRBJ2-2, with TRBD1 identical over 9 bases. Germline-derived CDR1 and CDR2 are LNHDA and SQIVND (reference sequence). The CDR3 runs 15 residues. After removal of 5 bases from V and 3 bases from J, the junction contained 4 bases not matched to a gene.